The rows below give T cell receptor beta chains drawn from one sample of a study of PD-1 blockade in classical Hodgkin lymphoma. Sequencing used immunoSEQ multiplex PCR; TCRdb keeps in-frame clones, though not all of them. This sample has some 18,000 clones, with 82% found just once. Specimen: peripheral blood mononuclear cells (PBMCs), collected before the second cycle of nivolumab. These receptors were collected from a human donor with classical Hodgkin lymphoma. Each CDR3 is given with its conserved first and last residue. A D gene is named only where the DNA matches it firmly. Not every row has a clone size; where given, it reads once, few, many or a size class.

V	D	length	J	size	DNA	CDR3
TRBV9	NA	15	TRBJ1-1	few	TGTGCCAGCAGCGTAGACGGGGGGATGAACACTGAAGCTTTCTTT	CASSVDGGMNTEAFF
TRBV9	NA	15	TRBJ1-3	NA	TGTGCCAGCAGCGTAAGTTCTGGCTCTGGAAACACCATATATTTT	CASSVSSGSGNTIYF
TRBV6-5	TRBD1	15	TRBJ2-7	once	TGTGCCAGCAGTCGCACCGTGGGGACAGGGGAACAGCAGTACTTC	CASSRTVGTGEQQYF
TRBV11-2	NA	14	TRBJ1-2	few	TGTGCCAGCAGCTTAGGCCGAGGAACGTATGGCTACACCTTC	CASSLGRGTYGYTF
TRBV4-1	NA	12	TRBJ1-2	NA	TGCGCCAGCAGCCAGTTCGACTATGGCTACACCTTC	CASSQFDYGYTF
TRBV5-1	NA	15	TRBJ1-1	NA	TGCGCCAGCAGCTTGAGGCAGGGGTTGAACACTGAAGCTTTCTTT	CASSLRQGLNTEAFF
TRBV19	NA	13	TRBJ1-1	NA	TGTGCCAGTAGTATGGCCCTGAACACTGAAGCTTTCTTT	CASSMALNTEAFF
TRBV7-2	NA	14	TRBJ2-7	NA	TGTGCCAGCAGCTGGCGAATGGGCCCCTACGAGCAGTACTTC	CASSWRMGPYEQYF
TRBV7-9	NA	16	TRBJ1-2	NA	TGTGCCAGCAGCTTAGGATTTCACGGCGGCATTTATGGCTACACCTTC	CASSLGFHGGIYGYTF
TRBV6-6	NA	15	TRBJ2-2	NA	TGTGCCAGCAGTGGAGGGCAGGTAGCCCCCGGGGAGCTGTTTTTT	CASSGGQVAPGELFF
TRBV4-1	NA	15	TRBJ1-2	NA	TGCGCCAGCAGCCAAGATGCCCAGGGTCGAGATGGCTACACCTTC	CASSQDAQGRDGYTF
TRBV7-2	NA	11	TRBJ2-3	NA	TGTGCCAGCAGCTCGACAGATACGCAGTATTTT	CASSSTDTQYF
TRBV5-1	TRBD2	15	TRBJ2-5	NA	TGCGCCAGCAGCTGGCTAGCGGGGGGGCAAGAGACCCAGTACTTC	CASSWLAGGQETQYF
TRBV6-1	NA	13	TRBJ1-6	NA	TGTGCCAGCAGTGAAGCGGGGCCTTCACCCCTCCACTTT	CASSEAGPSPLHF